Sequencing of this T cell receptor (beta chain) was carried out in a study of chronic HIV infection and antiretroviral therapy. The CDR3 has 11 residues. Germline V lookup: CDR1 ENHRY, CDR2 SYGVKD. V lost 10 bases and J 4 bases, leaving 11 bases between the germline ends. This clonotype has only a few counts. One entry per CDR3 protein, called by TCRdb with MiXCR from the 5' RACE reads. This table has 45,000 to 55,000 distinct CDR3 sequences, about 19% appearing once. The sequence was obtained from an adult who had HIV and had not received antiretroviral therapy, or was an uninfected healthy control (not recorded which). V usage is TRBV10-3 and J usage is TRBJ2-7, with a possible D match to TRBD2 (7 bases). The sequencing sample was made of peripheral blood. The CDR3 bases are TGTGCCACCAGGGGAGGGTACGAGCAGTACTTC. As protein: CATRGGYEQYF.